One T cell receptor (beta chain) is described in this entry. The antigen is undetermined. This entry is derived from a study of shared clonotypes between healthy human individuals. Study summary: Those who served as donors were a couple of women and a few men between the ages of 18 and 49. Each donor contributed plates that comprised three CD4 naive, three CD4 memory, two CD8 naive and one CD8 memory.

Data came from immunoSEQ multiplex PCR; TCRdb stores just in-frame clones and leaves some out. The sample includes 2 million to 2.5 million clones, 90% to 96% of them seen just once. Study outcomes and limitations: Generally, estimated richness proved larger in naive subsets than it did in memory subsets. Unshared clonotypes carried lower generation probabilities than those common to all four donors.

Germline CDR1 is SGHTA and CDR2 is FQGNSA. Trimming left V 2 bases short and J 0 bases short, with 11 bases between. The CDR3 has 17 residues. This clonotype was obtained from a man aged 18 to 30 in good health. Input material: naive CD4+ T cells sorted from blood. Stated subset: CD45RA+ positively selected. This chain connects TRBV7-2 to TRBJ2-6; D is possibly TRBD2 (7 bases). The CDR3 DNA follows: TGTGCCAGCAGCTTACAGGGGACTAACTCTGGGGCCAACGTCCTGACTTTC. It translates to CASSLQGTNSGANVLTF.